The 32 T cell receptor beta chains below were found in one sample sequenced in a study of blood T cells in healthy people across ages. The second PCR ran roughly 7 to 12 cycles with a sample-barcoded 5' primer and J-beta primers. TCRdb re-derived calls from the 5' RACE reads in MiXCR, one entry per CDR3 protein. Of roughly 1.5 million distinct CDR3 sequences listed, 35% to 45% are singletons. The sequenced material came from blood. The receptors originated from a young woman in good health.

The V and J genes are TRBV24-1 and TRBJ2-7; 7 nucleotides agree with TRBD1. The germline V gene encodes CDR1 KGHDR and CDR2 SFDVKD. V was pared by 2 bases and J by 7 bases, with 16 bases of the junction left unmatched. The CDR3 is made up of 17 amino acids. The CDR3 nucleotides are TGTGCCACCAGTGATTCCCTTCTAGACAGGGTCGGGAATGAGCAGTACTTC. Translation gives CATSDSLLDRVGNEQYF.

The chain joins TRBV27 to TRBJ2-4, with D unclear. The DNA end favors TRBJ2-7, so the J call may be wrong. CDR3 length equals 15 residues. Per germline, CDR1 MNHEY and CDR2 SMNVEV (reference sequence). For the CDR3, the DNA is TGTGCCAGCAGTTCGGGTCATGGAGTCCTCCACGAGCAGTACTTC. Its translation: CASSSGHGVLHEQYF.

This clonotype was seen a handful of times. J is TRBJ2-1 and V is TRBV24-1; 8 positions match TRBD2. The V gene's germline CDR1 is KGHDR and CDR2 SFDVKD. V lost 8 bases and J lost 7; bases outside the gene matches: 12. There are 15 residues in the CDR3. CDR3 sequence (DNA): TGTGCCACCAAATCCCTCCGTTTAGCGGGGAATGAGCAGTTCTTC. Translation: CATKSLRLAGNEQFF.

This clonotype turned up a few times. J is TRBJ2-1 and V is TRBV7-9; D not resolved. V was pared by 3 bases and J by 3 bases, with 15 bases between. This CDR3 is built from 16 residues. In germline, CDR1 is SEHNR, CDR2 FQNEAQ (reference sequence). Written as DNA, the CDR3 is TGTGCCAGCAGCTTGGCTGACTGGGCCTTCTACAATGAGCAGTTCTTC. Its protein is CASSLADWAFYNEQFF.

This rearrangement joins TRBV10-3 to TRBJ2-7; D remains ambiguous. This CDR3 is 12 amino acids long. Germline CDR1 and CDR2: ENHRY and SYGVKD. Trimming pared 4 bases from V and 3 bases from J, leaving 7 bases between. The CDR3 bases are TGTGCCATCAGTGGGGTGAGCTACGAGCAGTACTTC. This translates into CAISGVSYEQYF.

The chain employs TRBV5-1 and TRBJ2-7; 11 bases line up with TRBD2. The CDR3 sequence is 15 residues long. V dropped 4 bases and J dropped 6; count of bases not matched to a gene: 9. The germline CDR1 and CDR2 sequences are SGHRS and YFSETQ. The CDR3, as DNA: TGCGCCAGCAGCCTGACTAGCGGGGACCCCCTCGAGCAGTACTTC. Its translation is CASSLTSGDPLEQYF.

This sequence joins TRBV5-1 and TRBJ2-1, with TRBD2 identical over 14 bases. Germline CDR1 SGHRS, CDR2 YFSETQ. Trimming cost V 7 bases and J 8 bases; bases outside gene matches: 14. This CDR3 contains 17 residues. CDR3 nucleotides: TGCGCCAGCGGCTCTTGGACTAGCGGGGGGTTCGGGGATGAGCAGTTCTTC. Protein: CASGSWTSGGFGDEQFF.

This chain connects TRBV6-1 to TRBJ1-4, with 8 bases fitting TRBD1. V gave up 7 bases and J gave up 8 bases; unmatched junction bases: 12. The germline V gene has CDR1 MNHNS and CDR2 SASEGT. CDR3 length equals 15 residues. CDR3: CASTETTGAVEKLFF. The CDR3 region has the DNA TGTGCCAGCACCGAGACGACAGGGGCTGTGGAAAAACTGTTTTTT.

This rearrangement joins TRBV7-2 to TRBJ2-5; 10 bases agree with TRBD1. Germline CDR1 SGHTA, CDR2 FQGNSA. Germline trimming cut 5 bases from V and 11 bases from J; bases unmatched to any gene: 14. The CDR3 is 15 amino acids. The CDR3 here is CASSPRDRGGNEQYF. The CDR3 DNA reads as TGTGCCAGCAGCCCCCGGGACAGGGGAGGCAATGAGCAGTACTTC.

This clonotype was counted only a few times. The chain's CDR3 is CSARKTSGAYNEQFF. The CDR3 DNA reads as TGCAGTGCTAGAAAGACTAGCGGGGCCTACAATGAGCAGTTCTTC. This rearrangement joins TRBV20-1 to TRBJ2-1; 11 bases agree with TRBD2. CDR1 DFQATT and CDR2 SNEGSKA come from the germline V gene (reference sequence). CDR3 length: 15 residues. J was trimmed by 2 bases and V by 2 bases; bases with no gene match: 2.

The chain is built from TRBV2 and TRBJ2-5; D call uncertain. Trimming pared 6 bases from V and 3 bases from J, leaving 5 bases between. The germline gives CDR1 SNHLY, CDR2 FYNNEI. This CDR3 is 11 amino acids long. The CDR3 region is CASRLEETQYF. The CDR3 DNA follows: TGTGCCAGCAGGCTGGAAGAGACCCAGTACTTC.

This clonotype has a handful of counts. The V call is TRBV14, the J call TRBJ1-1; no reliable D call. Trimming shortened V by 1 base and J by 5 bases, and 20 bases separated the two germline ends. CDR1 is SGHDN, CDR2 FVKESK, per germline. This CDR3 has 17 residues. CDR3 DNA sequence: TGTGCCAGCAGCCAAGCCCCACTCTTAGCAGCGCGGACTGAAGCTTTCTTT. Its protein product is CASSQAPLLAARTEAFF.

V usage is TRBV12-3 or TRBV12-4 and J usage is TRBJ2-5; no firm D call. V lost 3 bases and J 11 bases, leaving 16 bases between the germline ends. This CDR3 has 13 residues. CDR3 nucleotide sequence: TGTGCCAGCAGTTTTGGGCGGCCAAATGAGCAGTACTTC. This sequence encodes CASSFGRPNEQYF.

This chain joins TRBV28 and TRBJ1-5; D gene uncertain. The ends were cut back, 4 bases at V and 4 bases at J, with 11 bases in the middle. Germline V gene data show CDR1 as MDHEN and CDR2 as SYDVKM. The CDR3 covers 14 residues. CDR3 in amino acids: CASSSLPLNQPQHF. The CDR3 DNA is TGTGCCAGCAGTTCCTTACCCCTAAATCAGCCCCAGCATTTT.

The table lists this clonotype with a few counts. The CDR3 DNA sequence: TGCGCCAGCAGCCAAAACGTCGGGGGGGTATCCTACGAGCAGTACTTC. Translating it yields CASSQNVGGVSYEQYF. The gene calls are TRBV4-1 and TRBJ2-7, with 8 positions matching TRBD2. V was clipped by 2 bases and J by 1 base; unmatched bases: 7. The CDR3 totals 16 residues. CDR1 and CDR2 (germline): MGHRA, YSYEKL.

This clonotype was counted a few times. The rearrangement joins TRBV29-1 to TRBJ2-1; a weak D match, TRBD1 (6 bases). The CDR3 consists of 12 residues. Trimming pared 7 bases from V and 5 bases from J, leaving 12 bases between. Germline values: CDR1 SQVTM, CDR2 ANQGSEA. In DNA, the CDR3 is TGCAGCGGAAACAACAGGGACAATGAGCAGTTCTTC. Translation gives CSGNNRDNEQFF.

This rearrangement joins TRBV4-2 to TRBJ2-2; 8 nucleotides agree with TRBD2. CDR3 size: 17 residues. After removal of 1 base from V and 5 bases from J, the junction contained 9 bases not matched to a gene. Germline values: CDR1 LGHNA, CDR2 YNFKEQ. The CDR3 region has the DNA TGTGCCAGCAGCCAAGCATCCCTTTTAGCGGGGACCGGGGAGCTGTTTTTT. It is translated as CASSQASLLAGTGELFF.

In its sample, this clonotype was seen a few times. The chain joins TRBV20-1 to TRBJ2-1; 10 nucleotides align to TRBD2. This CDR3 is built from 13 residues. V lost 5 bases, J lost 8 bases, and 6 bases stayed unmatched. From germline, CDR1 is DFQATT and CDR2 SNEGSKA (reference sequence). CDR3 amino acids: CSAATGTSDEQFF. In nucleotides, the CDR3 is TGCAGTGCTGCTACCGGGACTAGCGATGAGCAGTTCTTC.

The chain combines TRBV7-2 with TRBJ2-1; no definite D call. Germline-derived CDR1 and CDR2 are SGHTA and FQGNSA. The V end was cut by 1 base, the J end by 6 bases, with 16 bases between. The CDR3 runs 16 residues. This CDR3 reads CASSLDVGLPGNEQFF. CDR3 in DNA: TGTGCCAGCAGCTTAGACGTGGGTTTGCCTGGCAATGAGCAGTTCTTC.

The chain uses TRBV27 and TRBJ2-1; D unresolved. CDR3 size: 13 residues. Per germline, CDR1 MNHEY and CDR2 SMNVEV (reference sequence). V was shortened by 6 bases and J by 5 bases, with 11 bases between the two germline ends. CDR3 amino acids: CASRNLGHNEQFF. The CDR3, as DNA: TGTGCCAGCAGGAACTTGGGTCACAATGAGCAGTTCTTC.

This chain connects TRBV20-1 to TRBJ1-1; possibly TRBD1 for D (5 bases). The V and J ends lost 6 bases and 0 bases respectively, with 23 bases between them. In germline, CDR1 is DFQATT, CDR2 SNEGSKA (reference sequence). The CDR3 runs to 17 residues. The CDR3 DNA reads TGCAGTGCGAATTTTGCAGGGTGGGGCGCCCTGAACACTGAAGCTTTCTTT. Protein sequence: CSANFAGWGALNTEAFF.

The chain has TRBV29-1 and TRBJ1-1; no clear D. Trimming removed 6 bases at V and 1 base at J, with 12 bases between. The CDR3 has 13 residues. The germline V gene encodes CDR1 SQVTM and CDR2 ANQGSEA. The CDR3 loop is CSVRPGKNTEAFF. CDR3 DNA: TGCAGCGTCCGCCCGGGGAAGAACACTGAAGCTTTCTTT.

This chain uses TRBV9 with TRBJ2-1; 8 nucleotides match TRBD2. CDR1 SGDLS and CDR2 YYNGEE come from the germline V gene. Trimming at V came to 3 bases and at J to 0 bases, leaving 14 bases not matched to a gene. The CDR3 runs 19 residues. Written as DNA, the CDR3 is TGTGCCAGCAGCGGGTTTCGGGCGGGAGGTACGATCTCCTACAATGAGCAGTTCTTC. Its translation: CASSGFRAGGTISYNEQFF.

The chain has TRBV24-1 and TRBJ2-1; TRBD1 matches 9 bases. Germline assignment: CDR1 KGHDR and CDR2 SFDVKD. V lost 5 bases to trimming and J lost 13 bases; unmatched junction nucleotides: 14. This CDR3 has 15 amino acids. In DNA, the CDR3 is TGTGCCACCAGTGCCGCGGAGGGACAGGGACAGCCCCAGTTCTTC. Translating gives CATSAAEGQGQPQFF.

A few counts support this clonotype. CDR3 nucleotide sequence: TGCGCCAGCAGCCAAGAAAAAGGACTAGCGGCTAGCACAGATACGCAGTATTTT. Translated, it gives CASSQEKGLAASTDTQYF. The chain is built from TRBV4-3 and TRBJ2-3; 10 bases match TRBD2. With 0 bases clipped from V and 0 bases from J, the junction kept 6 bases outside the gene matches. The CDR3 totals 18 residues. Germline V gene data show CDR1 as LGHNA and CDR2 as YSLEER.

This clonotype has a count of ten or more. The chain recombines TRBV29-1 with TRBJ1-2; possibly TRBD1 for D (5 bases). The germline V gene encodes CDR1 SQVTM and CDR2 ANQGSEA. V was trimmed by 4 bases and J by 2 bases, leaving 11 bases between them. The CDR3 runs 13 residues. This CDR3 is CSVVLDRNYGYTF. As DNA, the CDR3 is TGCAGCGTTGTCCTCGACAGAAACTATGGCTACACCTTC.

This clonotype was detected ten times or more. V is TRBV10-3 and J is TRBJ2-1; weak D call: TRBD1 (7 bases). Trimming removed 3 bases from V and 6 bases from J, with 12 bases in between. The germline V gene encodes CDR1 ENHRY and CDR2 SYGVKD. CDR3 length equals 14 residues. Here the CDR3 reads CAISDRGARNEQFF. DNA of the CDR3: TGTGCCATCAGTGACAGGGGGGCCCGCAATGAGCAGTTCTTC.

This rearrangement joins TRBV5-1 to TRBJ2-3; possibly TRBD1 or TRBD2 for D (5 bases each). This CDR3 contains 16 residues. Germline V CDR1 and CDR2: SGHRS, YFSETQ. V was shortened by 4 bases and J by 0 bases, with 15 bases between the two germline ends. The CDR3 region is CASSLGTKASTDTQYF. CDR3 sequence (DNA): TGCGCCAGCAGCCTCGGGACGAAGGCTAGCACAGATACGCAGTATTTT.

The CDR3 protein is CASSLSGQGRQPQHF. DNA of the CDR3: TGTGCCAGCAGCTTGTCGGGACAGGGGCGGCAGCCCCAGCATTTT. The V call is TRBV5-6, the J call TRBJ1-5, with 10 bases that match TRBD1. Germline CDR1 SGHDT, CDR2 YYEEEE. The CDR3 loop spans 15 amino acids. The J segment lost 7 bases and the V segment lost 1 base, leaving 5 bases of the junction unmatched. Based on the CDR3 plus reference TRBV5-6 and TRBJ1-5, the full variable domain is DAGVTQSPTHLIKTRGQQVTLRCSPKSGHDTVSWYQQALGQGPQFIFQYYEEEERQRGNFPDRFSGHQFPNYSSELNVNALLLGDSALYLCASSLSGQGRQPQHFGDGTRLSIL.

The CDR3 sequence: CASSSQIVGPNTGELFF. As DNA, the CDR3 is TGTGCCAGCAGTTCTCAGATAGTCGGTCCCAACACCGGGGAGCTGTTTTTT. The rearrangement links TRBV28 to TRBJ2-2; D remains unclear. This CDR3 spans 17 amino acids. Germline CDR1 MDHEN, CDR2 SYDVKM. The ends were cut back, 4 bases at V and 2 bases at J, with 17 bases in the middle.

The rearrangement uses TRBV12-3 or TRBV12-4 and TRBJ1-4; 8 nucleotides align to TRBD1. V gave up 7 bases and J gave up 8 bases; unmatched junction bases: 12. CDR3 length equals 15 residues. CDR3 bases: TGTGCCAGCATAAGGGGACAGGCAGCAAAAGAAAAACTGTTTTTT. This encodes CASIRGQAAKEKLFF.

This clonotype appeared a single time. The chain joins TRBV2 to TRBJ2-5; 8 nucleotides match TRBD2. The J call may be faulty, since TRBJ2-7 better matches the DNA end. Germline V gene lookup returns CDR1 SNHLY and CDR2 FYNNEI. This CDR3 is built from 13 residues. Here the CDR3 reads CASRTSVSHEQYF. In DNA, the CDR3 is TGTGCCAGCAGGACTAGCGTTTCCCACGAGCAGTACTTC.